This T cell receptor (beta chain) was sequenced in a study of T cells expressing NK-cell markers. About the study: The TCR beta repertoires were obtained from sorted CD3+CD56+NKG2C+, CD3+CD56+NKG2C- and CD3+CD56-NKG2C+ T cells.

To note about this clonotype: Its antigen is not identified.

Findings of the study overall: Dominant NKG2C+ clonotypes were found to form about 1.0-8% of CD8+ T cells in a handful of donors. These clonotypes also led the CD3+CD56-NKG2C+ fraction in several donors.

The CDR3 runs to 16 residues. Germline V gene lookup returns CDR1 SGHTA and CDR2 FQGNSA. Generation of TCR beta cDNA was performed by 5'RACE template switching incorporating UMIs. After re-calling the 5' RACE reads, TCRdb lists one entry per CDR3 protein, DNA absent. The sample holds roughly 430,000 distinct CDR3 sequences. Sequenced: blood T cells: a sorted CD56 or NKG2C T cell subset, CD4+ or CD8+ T cells, or bulk PBMC T cells (not recorded which). The source is a woman between 18 and 69 years old in good health. This rearrangement joins TRBV7-2 to TRBJ1-1. Here the CDR3 reads CASSLGGSLGDTEAFF.